These 3 T cell receptor beta chains share one sample of origin, sequenced in a study of OX40 agonist ivuxolimab in advanced cancers. The repertoire was sequenced with immunoSEQ multiplex PCR; TCRdb's copy has only in-frame clones and lacks some. The sample includes 65,000 to 80,000 clones, over 75% of them seen just once. Sequencing was performed on CD4+ or CD8+ T cells sorted from blood, taken in a trial of the OX40 agonist ivuxolimab. These receptors were obtained from an adult with an advanced solid tumor such as melanoma, head and neck, liver or kidney cancer.

The table lists this clone with a few counts. The chain recombines TRBV7-9 with TRBJ2-2, with 7 bases aligning to TRBD1. The ends lost 1 base at V and 1 base at J; junction bases unmatched: 9. Germline V gene sequence: CDR1 SEHNR, CDR2 FQNEAQ (reference sequence). The CDR3 is 18 residues long. CDR3 in DNA: TGTGCCAGCAGCTTAGGGTTGTTCGGGACAGTGAACACCGGGGAGCTGTTTTTT. Amino acid sequence: CASSLGLFGTVNTGELFF.

This clone was seen only a few times. The V gene is TRBV29-1, the J gene TRBJ2-3; no clear D. Trimming shortened V by 5 bases and J by 0 bases, and 9 bases separated the two germline ends. Germline loops: CDR1 SQVTM, CDR2 ANQGSEA. The CDR3 has 13 amino acids. The DNA of the CDR3 is TGCAGCGTTAGGTTTTCTAGCACAGATACGCAGTATTTT. Translated, it gives CSVRFSSTDTQYF.

V is TRBV7-2 and J is TRBJ1-4; 12 positions match TRBD1. This CDR3 is built from 17 residues. Per germline, CDR1 SGHTA and CDR2 FQGNSA. The V gene end was trimmed by 5 bases and the J gene end by 2 bases; junction bases not matched to a gene: 6. The CDR3 nucleotides read TGTGCCAGCAGCCGCCGGGACAGGGGGCTCACTAATGAAAAACTGTTTTTT. Its protein is CASSRRDRGLTNEKLFF.